These T cell receptor beta chains were read from a single sample in a study of cytomegalovirus exposure and HLA in healthy donors. TCRdb's table, derived via immunoSEQ multiplex PCR, lists solely in-frame clones and lacks some. The table shows around 94,000 clones, with over 50% occurring only once. What was sequenced was PBMCs. The receptors stem from a man aged 25-45 years in good health and CMV-seronegative. Both conserved end residues are part of each CDR3. Fields, in order: V gene, D gene, J gene, clone size, CDR3 protein, CDR3 DNA. D genes are given only for firm matches. The size field is filled for only some rows; it gives once, few, many or a size class.

TRBV2	TRBD1	TRBJ2-3	NA	CASTRDSETDTQYF	TGTGCCAGCACCCGGGACAGCGAGACAGATACGCAGTATTTT
TRBV27	TRBD1	TRBJ2-1	once	CASTISGTGSNEQFF	TGTGCCAGCACTATTAGTGGGACAGGGAGCAATGAGCAGTTCTTC
TRBV25-1	TRBD1	TRBJ1-6	NA	CASSERTGGFSPLHF	TGTGCCAGCAGTGAGAGGACAGGGGGCTTCTCACCCCTCCACTTT
TRBV18	NA	TRBJ2-7	few	CASSPGQSGLYEQYF	TGTGCCAGCTCACCAGGGCAGTCTGGACTTTACGAGCAGTACTTC
TRBV27	TRBD2	TRBJ2-1	NA	CASSLAASYNEQFF	TGTGCCAGCAGTCTAGCGGCCTCCTACAATGAGCAGTTCTTC
TRBV7-2	TRBD2	TRBJ2-1	NA	CASSLATSGTYNEQFF	TGTGCCAGCAGCTTAGCGACCAGCGGGACCTACAATGAGCAGTTCTTC
TRBV5-1	TRBD1	TRBJ2-7	NA	CASSAQTGNSYEQYF	TGCGCCAGCAGCGCCCAGACAGGGAACTCCTACGAGCAGTACTTC
TRBV4-1	NA	TRBJ2-5	NA	CASSQIHMTGTQYF	TGCGCCAGCAGCCAGATACATATGACGGGGACCCAGTACTTC
TRBV6-6	NA	TRBJ1-4	few	CASSHQGGGEKLFF	TGTGCCAGCAGCCACCAGGGAGGGGGTGAAAAACTGTTTTTT
TRBV7-3	TRBD2	TRBJ2-3	few	CASSPGGLAGTDTQYF	TGTGCCAGCAGCCCAGGGGGACTAGCGGGAACAGATACGCAGTATTTT
TRBV7-8	TRBD1	TRBJ2-7	few	CASSPTGTAPYEQYF	TGTGCCAGCAGCCCCACCGGGACAGCTCCCTACGAGCAGTACTTC
TRBV5-4	NA	TRBJ2-7	NA	CASSLAGRESYEQYF	TGTGCCAGCAGCTTGGCGGGGAGAGAGTCCTACGAGCAGTACTTC
TRBV7-9	TRBD2	TRBJ2-7	NA	CASSNISGSIYEQYF	TGTGCCAGCAGCAACATAAGCGGGAGCATCTACGAGCAGTACTTC
TRBV7-8	TRBD2	TRBJ2-5	once	CASSSPVRLAGETQYF	TGTGCCAGCAGCTCCCCCGTGAGACTAGCGGGGGAGACCCAGTACTTC
TRBV4-2	TRBD2	TRBJ2-1	NA	CASSQDQTSGAYNEQFF	TGTGCCAGCAGCCAAGACCAGACTAGCGGGGCTTACAATGAGCAGTTCTTC
TRBV27	TRBD1	TRBJ2-5	once	CASSSPGQGEETQYF	TGTGCCAGCAGTTCCCCTGGACAGGGCGAGGAGACCCAGTACTTC
TRBV5-1	NA	TRBJ2-5	NA	CASSFGSAGNKETQYF	TGCGCCAGCAGCTTTGGGTCCGCAGGGAATAAAGAGACCCAGTACTTC
TRBV6-1	NA	TRBJ2-1	few	CASIDSLLHNEQFF	TGTGCCAGCATCGACAGCCTACTCCACAATGAGCAGTTCTTC
TRBV20-1	NA	TRBJ2-3	NA	CSAPRLDTQYF	TGCAGTGCCCCTAGACTAGATACGCAGTATTTT
TRBV6-5	TRBD2	TRBJ2-2	NA	CASTEESGGPGELFF	TGTGCCAGCACCGAGGAGAGCGGGGGGCCTGGGGAGCTGTTTTTT
TRBV19	NA	TRBJ1-1	NA	CASSISVYTEAFF	TGTGCCAGTAGTATATCGGTGTACACTGAAGCTTTCTTT
TRBV5-1	TRBD2	TRBJ2-5	few	CASSLAETGGRREQYF	TGCGCCAGCAGCTTGGCCGAGACGGGAGGGAGACGTGAGCAGTACTTC
TRBV2	NA	TRBJ2-7	NA	CASSFRVGRVHEQYF	TGTGCCAGCAGTTTTCGAGTGGGGCGCGTCCACGAGCAGTACTTC
TRBV7-6	TRBD1	TRBJ1-3	once	CASSERGPGNTIYF	TGTGCCAGCAGCGAAAGGGGGCCTGGAAACACCATATATTTT
TRBV7-6	NA	TRBJ2-5	NA	CASSSHAGETQYF	TGTGCCAGCAGCTCACACGCGGGAGAGACCCAGTACTTC
TRBV10-3	NA	TRBJ1-5	NA	CAISGRDNMGDQPQHF	TGTGCCATCAGTGGACGGGACAACATGGGAGATCAGCCCCAGCATTTT